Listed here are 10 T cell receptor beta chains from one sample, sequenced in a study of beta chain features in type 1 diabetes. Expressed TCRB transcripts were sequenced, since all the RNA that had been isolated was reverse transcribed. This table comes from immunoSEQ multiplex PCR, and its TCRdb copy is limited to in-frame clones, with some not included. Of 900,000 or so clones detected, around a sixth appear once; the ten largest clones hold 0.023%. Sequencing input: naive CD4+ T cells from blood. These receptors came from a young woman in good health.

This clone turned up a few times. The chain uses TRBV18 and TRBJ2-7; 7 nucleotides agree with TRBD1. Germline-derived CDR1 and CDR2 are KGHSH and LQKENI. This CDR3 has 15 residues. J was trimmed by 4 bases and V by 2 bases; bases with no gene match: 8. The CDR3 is CASSPTRDRIYEQYF. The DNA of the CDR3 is TGTGCCAGCTCACCAACCCGGGACAGAATTTACGAGCAGTACTTC.

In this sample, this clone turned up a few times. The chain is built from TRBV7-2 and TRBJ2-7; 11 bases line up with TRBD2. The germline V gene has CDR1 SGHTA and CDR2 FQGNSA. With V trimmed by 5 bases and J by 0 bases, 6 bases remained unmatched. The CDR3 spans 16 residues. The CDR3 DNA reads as TGTGCCAGCAGCCGGTCCCTAGCGGGAGGCTCCTACGAGCAGTACTTC. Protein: CASSRSLAGGSYEQYF.

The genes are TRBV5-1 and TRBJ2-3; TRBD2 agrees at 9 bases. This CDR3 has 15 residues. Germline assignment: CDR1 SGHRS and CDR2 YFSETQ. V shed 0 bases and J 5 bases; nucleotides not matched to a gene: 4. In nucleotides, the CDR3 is TGCGCCAGCAGCTTGGTAGCGGGAGCCGGAGATACGCAGTATTTT. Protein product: CASSLVAGAGDTQYF.

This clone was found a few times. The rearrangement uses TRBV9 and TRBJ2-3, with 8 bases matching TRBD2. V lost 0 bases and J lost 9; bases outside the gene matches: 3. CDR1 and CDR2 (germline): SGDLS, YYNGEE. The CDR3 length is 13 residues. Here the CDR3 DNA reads TGTGCCAGCAGCGTAGACGCTAGCGGGACGCAGTATTTT. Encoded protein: CASSVDASGTQYF. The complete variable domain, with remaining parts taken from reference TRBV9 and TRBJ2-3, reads DSGVTQTPKHLITATGQRVTLRCSPRSGDLSVYWYQQSLDQGLQFLIQYYNGEERAKGNILERFSAQQFPDLHSELNLSSLELGDSALYFCASSVDASGTQYFGPGTRLTVL.

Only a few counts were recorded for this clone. The chain's CDR3 is CASSRGTGAYEQYF. The CDR3 DNA reads TGTGCCAGCAGCCGCGGGACAGGGGCGTACGAGCAGTACTTC. This rearrangement joins TRBV6-5 to TRBJ2-7; TRBD1 matches 10 bases. CDR1 and CDR2 (germline): MNHEY, SVGAGI. Germline trimming cut 6 bases from V and 4 bases from J; bases unmatched to any gene: 6. CDR3 length: 14 amino acids.

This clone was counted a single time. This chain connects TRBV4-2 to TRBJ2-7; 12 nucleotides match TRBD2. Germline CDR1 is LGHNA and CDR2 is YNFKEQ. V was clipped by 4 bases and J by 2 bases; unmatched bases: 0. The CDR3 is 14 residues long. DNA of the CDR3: TGTGCCAGCAGCCGGACTAGCGGGGCCTACGAGCAGTACTTC. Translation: CASSRTSGAYEQYF.

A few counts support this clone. Here the CDR3 reads CASSSRTVNTGELFF. The CDR3 DNA reads as TGTGCCAGCAGCTCCCGGACAGTGAACACCGGGGAGCTGTTTTTT. The V call is TRBV7-8, the J call TRBJ2-2, with D possibly TRBD1 on 6 matching bases. Trimming took 4 bases from V and 1 from J, leaving 10 bases between them. This CDR3 comprises 15 residues. The germline gives CDR1 SGHVS, CDR2 FQNEAQ.

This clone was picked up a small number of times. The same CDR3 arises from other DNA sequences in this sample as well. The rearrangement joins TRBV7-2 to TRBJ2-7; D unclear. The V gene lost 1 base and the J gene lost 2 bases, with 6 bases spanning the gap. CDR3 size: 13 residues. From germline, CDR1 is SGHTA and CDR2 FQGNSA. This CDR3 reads CASSLGDTYEQYF. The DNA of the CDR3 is TGTGCCAGCAGCTTAGGGGATACCTACGAGCAGTACTTC.

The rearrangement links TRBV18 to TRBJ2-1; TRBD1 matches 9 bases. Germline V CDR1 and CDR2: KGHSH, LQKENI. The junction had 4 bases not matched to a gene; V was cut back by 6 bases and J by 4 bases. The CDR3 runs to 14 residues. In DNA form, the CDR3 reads TGTGCCAGCTCCCCGACAGGGGGGTACAATGAGCAGTTCTTC. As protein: CASSPTGGYNEQFF.

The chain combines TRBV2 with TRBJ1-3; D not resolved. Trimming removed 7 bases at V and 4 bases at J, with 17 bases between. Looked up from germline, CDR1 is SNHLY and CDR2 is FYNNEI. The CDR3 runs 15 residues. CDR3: CASTRARGTGNTIYF. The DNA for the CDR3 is TGTGCCAGCACCCGGGCCCGGGGAACAGGAAACACCATATATTTT.